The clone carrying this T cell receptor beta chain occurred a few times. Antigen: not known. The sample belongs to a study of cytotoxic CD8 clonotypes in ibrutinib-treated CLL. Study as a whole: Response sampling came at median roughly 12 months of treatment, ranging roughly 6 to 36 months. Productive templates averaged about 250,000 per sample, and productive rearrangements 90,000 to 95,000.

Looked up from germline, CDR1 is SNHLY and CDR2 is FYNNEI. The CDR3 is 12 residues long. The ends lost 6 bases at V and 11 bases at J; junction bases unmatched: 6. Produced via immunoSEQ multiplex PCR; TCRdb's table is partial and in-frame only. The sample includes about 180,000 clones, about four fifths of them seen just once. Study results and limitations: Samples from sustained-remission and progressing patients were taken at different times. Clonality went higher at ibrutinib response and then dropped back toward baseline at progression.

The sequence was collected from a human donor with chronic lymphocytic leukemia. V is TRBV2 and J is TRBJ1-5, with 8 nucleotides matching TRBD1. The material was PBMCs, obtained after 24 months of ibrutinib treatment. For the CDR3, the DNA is TGTGCCAGCAGGGGGGACAGGTCGGCCCAGCATTTT. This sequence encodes CASRGDRSAQHF.